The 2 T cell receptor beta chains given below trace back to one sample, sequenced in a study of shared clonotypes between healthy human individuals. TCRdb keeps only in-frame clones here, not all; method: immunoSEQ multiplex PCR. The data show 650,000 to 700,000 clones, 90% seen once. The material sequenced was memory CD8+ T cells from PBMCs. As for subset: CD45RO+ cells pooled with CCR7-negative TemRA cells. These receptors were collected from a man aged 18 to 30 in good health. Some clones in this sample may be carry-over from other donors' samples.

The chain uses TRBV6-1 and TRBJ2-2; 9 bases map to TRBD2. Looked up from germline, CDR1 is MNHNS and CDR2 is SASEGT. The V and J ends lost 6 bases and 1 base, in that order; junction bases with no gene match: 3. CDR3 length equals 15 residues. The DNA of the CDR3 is TGTGCCAGCAGGACACTAGCGGGGAACACCGGGGAGCTGTTTTTT. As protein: CASRTLAGNTGELFF.

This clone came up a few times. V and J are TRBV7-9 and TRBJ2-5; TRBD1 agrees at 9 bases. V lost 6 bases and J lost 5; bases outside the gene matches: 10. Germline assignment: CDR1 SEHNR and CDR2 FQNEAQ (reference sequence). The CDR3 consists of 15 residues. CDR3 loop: CASRTRTGESETQYF. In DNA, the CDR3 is TGTGCCAGCAGAACTAGGACAGGGGAAAGCGAGACCCAGTACTTC.